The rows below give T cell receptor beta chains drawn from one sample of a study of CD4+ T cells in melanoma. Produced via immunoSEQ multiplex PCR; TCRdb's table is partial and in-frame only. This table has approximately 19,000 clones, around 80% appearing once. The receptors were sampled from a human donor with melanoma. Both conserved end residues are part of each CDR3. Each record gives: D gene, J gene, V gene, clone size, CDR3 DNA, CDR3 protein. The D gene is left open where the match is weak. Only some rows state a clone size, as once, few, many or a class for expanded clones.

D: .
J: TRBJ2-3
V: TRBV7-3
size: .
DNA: TGTGCCAGCAGCTTAGTGGTCACAGATACGCAGTATTTT
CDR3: CASSLVVTDTQYF

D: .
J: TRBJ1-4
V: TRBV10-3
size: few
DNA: TGTGCCATCAGTGACAGGGATAATGAAAAACTGTTTTTT
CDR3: CAISDRDNEKLFF

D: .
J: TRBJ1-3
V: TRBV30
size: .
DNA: TGTGCCTGGAGTGTACACTTCCTTGGACAACCTTATGCTGGAAACACCATATATTTT
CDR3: CAWSVHFLGQPYAGNTIYF

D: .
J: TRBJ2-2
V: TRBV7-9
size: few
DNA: TGTGCCAGCAGCCTAGGGTTCGGGGAGCTGTTTTTT
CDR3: CASSLGFGELFF

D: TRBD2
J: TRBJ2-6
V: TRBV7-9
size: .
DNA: TGTGCCAGCAGCTTGGCCGGGGGGAGAGGGGCCAACGTCCTGACTTTC
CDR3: CASSLAGGRGANVLTF

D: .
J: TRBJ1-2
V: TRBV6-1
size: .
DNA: TGTGCCAGCAGAGTGGGGGCGGACTATGGCTACACCTTC
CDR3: CASRVGADYGYTF

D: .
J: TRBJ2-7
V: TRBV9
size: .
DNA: TGTGCCAGCAGCGCCTCTTCAGGTGTTGGCGAGCAGTACTTC
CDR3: CASSASSGVGEQYF

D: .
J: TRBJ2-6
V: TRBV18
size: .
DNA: TGTGCCAGCTCACAGCTGACAGGTCGCGGGGCCAACGTCCTGACTTTC
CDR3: CASSQLTGRGANVLTF

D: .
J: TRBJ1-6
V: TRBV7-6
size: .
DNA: TGTGCCAGCAGCCGCGAGTCTAATGATTCACCCCTCCACTTT
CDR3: CASSRESNDSPLHF

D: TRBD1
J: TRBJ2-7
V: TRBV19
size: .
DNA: TGTGCCAGTAGTATAGGACAGGGCTACGAGCAGTACTTC
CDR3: CASSIGQGYEQYF

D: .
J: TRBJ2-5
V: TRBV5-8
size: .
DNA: TGTGCCAGCAGCTATAGGACAATACAAGAGACCCAGTACTTC
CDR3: CASSYRTIQETQYF

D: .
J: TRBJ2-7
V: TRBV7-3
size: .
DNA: TGTGCCAGCAGCTTATACCCCGGGCCCTACGAGCAGTACTTC
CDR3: CASSLYPGPYEQYF

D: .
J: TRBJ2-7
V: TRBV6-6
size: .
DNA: TGTGCCAGCAGCGCTACCCACAGGGCCTACGAGCAGTACTTC
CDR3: CASSATHRAYEQYF

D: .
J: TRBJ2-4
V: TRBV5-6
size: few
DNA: TGTGCCAGCAGCTATGACCGTGCCAAAAACATTCAGTACTTC
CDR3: CASSYDRAKNIQYF

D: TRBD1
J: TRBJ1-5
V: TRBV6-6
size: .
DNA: TGTGCCAGCACCTACACAGGGGGCAATCAGCCCCAGCATTTT
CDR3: CASTYTGGNQPQHF

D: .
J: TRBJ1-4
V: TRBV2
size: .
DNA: TGTGCCAGCAGTGGGTCGCTGGGGGCTTTAAATGAAAAACTGTTTTTT
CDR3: CASSGSLGALNEKLFF

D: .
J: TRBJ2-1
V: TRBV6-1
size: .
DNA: TGTGCCAGCAGTGAGAATAATGAGCAGTTCTTC
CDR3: CASSENNEQFF

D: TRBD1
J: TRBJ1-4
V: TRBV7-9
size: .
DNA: TGTGCCGGACAGGGATCCAACGAAAAACTGTTTTTT
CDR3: CAGQGSNEKLFF

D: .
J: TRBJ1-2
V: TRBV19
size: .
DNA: TGTGCCAGTAGTATATCCCGGACAGAACTATTGGGCTACACCTTC
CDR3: CASSISRTELLGYTF

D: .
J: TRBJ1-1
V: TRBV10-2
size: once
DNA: TGCGCCAGCAGTGAATACAGGGTCACGAACACTGAAGCTTTCTTT
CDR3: CASSEYRVTNTEAFF

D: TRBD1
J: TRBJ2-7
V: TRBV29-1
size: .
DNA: TGCAGCGCCTCCGGGACAGGGGTCTACGAGCAGTACTTC
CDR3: CSASGTGVYEQYF

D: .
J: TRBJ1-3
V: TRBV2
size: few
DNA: TGTGCCAGCAGTGACCGGGGGATAATCGGAAACACCATATATTTT
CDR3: CASSDRGIIGNTIYF

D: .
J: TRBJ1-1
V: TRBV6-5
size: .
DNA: TGTGCCAGTCGGAGGGACCGGGCGGGACCTGAAGCTTTCTTT
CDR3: CASRRDRAGPEAFF